The clone carrying this T cell receptor (beta chain) has a single count. Germline V CDR1 and CDR2: MGHDK, SYGVNS. The CDR3 is 16 residues long. The V gene end was trimmed by 5 bases and the J gene end by 1 base; junction bases not matched to a gene: 6. Clones were sequenced by immunoSEQ multiplex PCR, and TCRdb holds only the in-frame ones, with some missing. The sample yields some 57,000 clones, around 90% seen once. This sample stems from a study of blood T cell repertoires in COVID-19. This sequence joins TRBV25-1 and TRBJ1-1, with 11 bases that match TRBD1. Sequences were obtained from peripheral blood. This clonotype originated in a man aged 65 to 85 with acute or convalescent COVID-19. The CDR3, as DNA: TGTGCCAGCAGTCCCGGGACAGGGGGTCAGAACACTGAAGCTTTCTTT. Its translation is CASSPGTGGQNTEAFF. The full variable domain, its missing parts supplied by reference TRBV25-1 and TRBJ1-1, is EADIYQTPRYLVIGTGKKITLECSQTMGHDKMYWYQQDPGMELHLIHYSYGVNSTEKGDLSSESTVSRIRTEHFPLTLESARPSHTSQYLCASSPGTGGQNTEAFFGQGTRLTVV.